The table lists the clone carrying this T cell receptor (beta chain) with a few counts. The antigen remains undetermined. This entry comes from a study of CD8+ T cells in alopecia areata. Study-level findings and limits: While tofacitinib was given, many expanded lesional clones persisted in scalp and blood.

Once RNA had been extracted, it was reverse transcribed into cDNA to act as the sequencing template. Measured with immunoSEQ multiplex PCR; TCRdb has only the in-frame clones, and not every one. The sample contains about 200,000 clones, 60% of which appear only once. Germline assignment: CDR1 GTSNPN and CDR2 SVGIG (reference sequence). The CDR3 is 14 residues long. Trimming cost V 0 bases and J 8 bases, with 11 bases left between them. The treatment denotes: oral pan-JAK inhibitor, 5-10 mg twice daily. The chain couples TRBV30 to TRBJ1-6; weak D call: TRBD1 (5 bases). The sequence derives from a human donor with alopecia areata. This material consisted of CD4+ T cells sorted from blood, taken at week 24, from a patient treated with tofacitinib. The CDR3 spells CAWSVTGRDSPLHF. CDR3 DNA sequence: TGTGCCTGGAGTGTTACAGGTAGAGATTCACCCCTCCACTTT.